This T cell receptor (beta chain) was documented in a study of shared clonotypes between healthy human individuals. Only in-frame clones appear in the TCRdb table, and some are missing; sequencing was by immunoSEQ multiplex PCR. The repertoire consists of about 600,000 clones, with less than 98% occurring once and the leading ten covering roughly 0.05%. Findings of the study overall: The authors sampled blood alone, and tissue repertoires likely differ. Across several donors, naive CD4 shared roughly 5%, naive CD8 around 3.5%, memory CD4 less than 2.5%, memory CD8 around 0.42%.

Worth noting for this clone: Its antigen is unidentified.

This CDR3 has 15 amino acids. Germline values: CDR1 MGHRA, CDR2 YSYEKL. The chain couples TRBV4-1 to TRBJ2-5; the D is unclear. Matching the DNA end better, TRBJ2-7 makes the J call doubtful. What was sequenced was naive CD4+ T cells sorted from blood. Subset indicated: CD45RA+ positively selected. This TCR was recovered from a woman in her 30s in good health. The CDR3 sequence: CASSQDLARFHEQYF. The CDR3 nucleotides are TGCGCCAGCAGCCAAGATCTGGCAAGGTTCCACGAGCAGTACTTC.